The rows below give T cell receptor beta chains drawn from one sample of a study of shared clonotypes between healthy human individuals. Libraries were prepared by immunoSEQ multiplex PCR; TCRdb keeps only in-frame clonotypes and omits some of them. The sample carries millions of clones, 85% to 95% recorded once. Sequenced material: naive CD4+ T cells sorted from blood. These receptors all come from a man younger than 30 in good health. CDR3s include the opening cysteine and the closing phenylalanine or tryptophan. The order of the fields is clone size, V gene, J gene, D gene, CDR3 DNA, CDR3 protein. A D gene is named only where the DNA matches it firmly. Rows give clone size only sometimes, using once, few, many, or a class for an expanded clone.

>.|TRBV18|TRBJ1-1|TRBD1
TGTGCCAGCTCACCGGCGGACAGGGCAGTGGGAACTGAAGCTTTCTTT
CASSPADRAVGTEAFF
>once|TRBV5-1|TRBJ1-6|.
TGCGCCAGCGCCCCGGGTGGGGCCAATTCACCCCTCCACTTT
CASAPGGANSPLHF
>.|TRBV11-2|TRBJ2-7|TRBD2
TGTGCCAGCAGCTTACACAGCGGGACTAGCGGGATTGAGCAGTACTTC
CASSLHSGTSGIEQYF
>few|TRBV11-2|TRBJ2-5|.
TGTGCCAGCAGCTTACTAGAGACCCAGTACTTC
CASSLLETQYF
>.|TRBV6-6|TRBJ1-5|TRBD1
TGTGCCAGCAGTTGGACAGGGGGTAATCAGCCCCAGCATTTT
CASSWTGGNQPQHF
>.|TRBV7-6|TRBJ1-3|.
TGTGCCAGCAGCCTGGTGGGCTCTGGAAACACCATATATTTT
CASSLVGSGNTIYF
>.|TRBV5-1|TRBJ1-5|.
TGCGCCAGCAGCTTGGACGGACCTAATCAGCCCCAGCATTTT
CASSLDGPNQPQHF
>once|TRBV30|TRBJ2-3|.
TGTGCTTTCGCCTCTATGTGGGGGAGGGATACGCAGTATTTT
CAFASMWGRDTQYF
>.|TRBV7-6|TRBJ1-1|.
TGTGCCAGCAAGACCTTGGGGGGGAACACTGAAGCTTTCTTT
CASKTLGGNTEAFF
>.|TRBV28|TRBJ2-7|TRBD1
TGTGCCAGCAGTTCCCCCCGACAGGGAAGGCGCGAGCAGTACTTC
CASSSPRQGRREQYF
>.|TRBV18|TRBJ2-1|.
TGTGCCAGCTCACAAGGGCGGGGCAACTACAATGAGCAGTTCTTC
CASSQGRGNYNEQFF
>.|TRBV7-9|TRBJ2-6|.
TGTGCCAGCAGCTCTCTTTGGTCCTCTGGGGCCAACGTCCTGACTTTC
CASSSLWSSGANVLTF
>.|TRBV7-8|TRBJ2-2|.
TGTGCCAGCAGCCCCAGCACCGGGGAGCTGTTTTTT
CASSPSTGELFF
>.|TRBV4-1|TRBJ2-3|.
TGCGCCAGCAGCCGCTTAGGGGGGATCTTCACAGATACGCAGTATTTT
CASSRLGGIFTDTQYF
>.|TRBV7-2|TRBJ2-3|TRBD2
TGTGCCAGCAGCTTAGAAGATAAAGCGGGGGGGCAGAGCACAGATACGCAGTATTTT
CASSLEDKAGGQSTDTQYF
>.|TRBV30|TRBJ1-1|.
TGTGCCTGGACCTTCTCCAGGGACACTGAAGCTTTCTTT
CAWTFSRDTEAFF
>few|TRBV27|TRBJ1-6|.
TGTGCCAGCAGTTTATCGTTACAGAATAATTCACCCCTCCACTTT
CASSLSLQNNSPLHF
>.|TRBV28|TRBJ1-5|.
TGTGCCAGCAGCCCAGAGGGTAAGCCCCAGCATTTT
CASSPEGKPQHF
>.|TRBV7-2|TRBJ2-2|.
TGTGCCAGCAGCCCTCTTACCACCGGGGAGCTGTTTTTT
CASSPLTTGELFF
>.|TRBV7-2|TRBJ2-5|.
TGTGCCAGCAGCTTAGCGCGTACAGTGGCACAAGAGACCCAGTACTTC
CASSLARTVAQETQYF
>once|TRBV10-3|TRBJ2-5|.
TGTGCCATCAGTGAACTAGAAGAAGAGACCCAGTACTTC
CAISELEEETQYF
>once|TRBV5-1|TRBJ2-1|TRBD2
TGCGCCAGCAGCTTAGGGACTAGCGGGTACAATGAGCAGTTCTTC
CASSLGTSGYNEQFF
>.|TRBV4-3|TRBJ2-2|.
TGCGCCAGCAGCCAAGATCTAACCGGCCCCGGGGAGCTGTTTTTT
CASSQDLTGPGELFF
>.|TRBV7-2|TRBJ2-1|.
TGTGCCAGCTCCCGGGCAGGGAGCTCCTACAATGAGCAGTTCTTC
CASSRAGSSYNEQFF
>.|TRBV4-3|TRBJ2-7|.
TGCGCCAGCAGCCAGGGAGCGGAGACCTACGAGCAGTACTTC
CASSQGAETYEQYF
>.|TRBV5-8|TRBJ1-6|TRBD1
TGTGCCAGCAGCTTGGGACAGGGGTCAGGGTCACCCCTCCACTTT
CASSLGQGSGSPLHF
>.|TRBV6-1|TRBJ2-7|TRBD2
TGTGCCAGCAGTGAGGGACTAGTGAGGGAGCAGTACTTC
CASSEGLVREQYF
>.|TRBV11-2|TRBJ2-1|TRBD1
TGTGCCAGCAGCTACCAGGGGGTCCACAATGAGCAGTTCTTC
CASSYQGVHNEQFF
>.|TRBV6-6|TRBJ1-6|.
TGTGCCAGCAGTTCCACAGGGATGGATTCACCCCTCCACTTT
CASSSTGMDSPLHF
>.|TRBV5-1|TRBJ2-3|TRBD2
TGCGCCAGCAGCACCCGAGGACTAGTCACAGATACGCAGTATTTT
CASSTRGLVTDTQYF
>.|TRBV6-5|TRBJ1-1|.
TGTGCCAGCAGTTCCTCCGGCCTCTTTTCGAACACTGAAGCTTTCTTT
CASSSSGLFSNTEAFF
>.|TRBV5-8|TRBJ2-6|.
TGTGCCAGCAGCTTGGCCCTTTCCTCTGGGGCCAACGTCCTGACTTTC
CASSLALSSGANVLTF
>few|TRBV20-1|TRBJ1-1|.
TGCAGTGCTGTAGGGCTTACTGAAGCTTTCTTT
CSAVGLTEAFF
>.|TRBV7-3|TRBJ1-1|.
TGTGCCAGCAGATCTGGGACGGCGAACACTGAAGCTTTCTTT
CASRSGTANTEAFF
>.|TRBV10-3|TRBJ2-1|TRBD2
TGTGCCATCAGTGGTACAACTAGCGGGAAAAACAATGAGCAGTTCTTC
CAISGTTSGKNNEQFF
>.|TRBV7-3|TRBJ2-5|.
TGTGCCAGCAGCACAAGTGGGGGGGAGACCCAGTACTTC
CASSTSGGETQYF
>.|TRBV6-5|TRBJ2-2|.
TGTGCCAGCCAGGAACGACTTTTCTCAGCCGGGGAGCTGTTTTTT
CASQERLFSAGELFF
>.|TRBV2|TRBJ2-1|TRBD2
TGTGCCAGCAGTGAAGTGGCGAGGAGCGGGAGATCAGGGCAGTTCTTC
CASSEVARSGRSGQFF
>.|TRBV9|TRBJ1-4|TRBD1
TGTGCCAGCAGCTTTACAGGGGGGGCAACTAATGAAAAACTGTTTTTT
CASSFTGGATNEKLFF
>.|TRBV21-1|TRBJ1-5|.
TGTGCCAGCAGCAAACTCTGGGACAGCCCTTATCAGCCCCAGCATTTT
CASSKLWDSPYQPQHF
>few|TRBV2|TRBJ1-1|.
TGTGCCAGCAGTGCATATACTGAAGCTTTCTTT
CASSAYTEAFF
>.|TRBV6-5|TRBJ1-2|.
.
CASSQFQVSYGYTF
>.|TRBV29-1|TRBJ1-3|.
TGCAGCGCGACAAGAGACTCTGGAAACACCATATATTTT
CSATRDSGNTIYF
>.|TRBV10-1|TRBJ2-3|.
TGCGCCAGCAGTGAGGTCGGGAGAAGCACAGATACGCAGTATTTT
CASSEVGRSTDTQYF
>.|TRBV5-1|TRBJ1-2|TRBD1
TGCGCCAGCAGCGGAACAGGGGGGACCTATGGCTACACCTTC
CASSGTGGTYGYTF
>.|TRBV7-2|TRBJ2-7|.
TGTGCCAGCAGCTTAAAGGAGCGATCCTCCTACGAGCAGTACTTC
CASSLKERSSYEQYF
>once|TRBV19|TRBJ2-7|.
TGTGCCAGCAGTATGGGGACACCCAACTACGAGCAGTACTTC
CASSMGTPNYEQYF
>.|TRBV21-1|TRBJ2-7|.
TGTGCCAGCAGCAAAGAATTAAGCCCCGAGGGGTACGAGCAGTACTTC
CASSKELSPEGYEQYF
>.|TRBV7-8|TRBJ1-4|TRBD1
TGTGCCAGCAGCCCAGGGGGGACAGTTAATGAAAAACTGTTTTTT
CASSPGGTVNEKLFF
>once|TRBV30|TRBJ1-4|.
TGTGCCTCGTGCTGTGGGACGAAACGTGAAAAACTGTTTTTT
CASCCGTKREKLFF
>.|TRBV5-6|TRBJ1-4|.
TGTGCCAGCAGCTTGGTGGGTGTGGGTGAAAAACTGTTTTTT
CASSLVGVGEKLFF
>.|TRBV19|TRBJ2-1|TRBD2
TGTGCCAGTAGTATAACGGCTAGCGGGGGAGGGGAGCAGTTCTTC
CASSITASGGGEQFF